This TCR beta chain was identified in a study of T cell repertoires in cytomegalovirus infection (dated by TCRdb to the late 2010s). For the study in its entirety: The peptide stimulations were aimed at well-studied HLA-B-restricted epitopes as well as recently identified HLA-C-restricted CMV epitopes, whose presentation resists viral immunomodulation. Because public TCR beta signatures pointed to carriage of CMV infection together with the matching HLA type, the HLA type of each donor mattered for the analysis. Points the paper makes about the study in general: The ex vivo response was dominated by HLA-C-restricted CMV-specific TCR beta clonotypes, which also provided the single most frequent clonotype in two of eight donors. Carriers of CMV infection plus the relevant HLA type were discriminated by the cumulative frequency of public TCR beta family members in the study cohort and in an independent approximately 350-donor cohort.

This sample's treatment or condition label indicates: in vitro stimulation with specific CMV peptide epitopes to enrich CMV-specific T cells. V loses 7 bases, J loses 3 bases, and the germline ends lie 13 bases apart. Inclusive of the bounding cysteine and phenylalanine, the CDR3 is 14 residues long. The CDR3 DNA has 42 bases and is translated from base 1. From a lookup of the germline V gene, CDR1 and CDR2 are MNHEY and SVGEGT. For sequencing, an Illumina HiSeq 1500 was employed. The raw public reads went through TCRdb reprocessing: fastp at Q25, MiXCR clone calling, in-frame beta chains kept. Every distinct CDR3 protein forms one entry, paired with its most common genes and DNA. The sample has about 920,000 distinct CDR3 sequences on record, 31% of them singletons. Under 15% of the sample lies in the top ten. This clonotype has a handful of counts. This clone's antigen is unknown. One base away there is no much larger clone; base qualities are not given.

The chain uses TRBV6-2 or TRBV6-3 and TRBJ1-5; a weak D assignment points to TRBD1 (5 bases agree). This sequence originates from a human donor in good health (CMV status not recorded). Some clones in this sample may be carry-over from other donors' samples. The sequenced sample was cultured CD8+ T cells from PBMCs, obtained from culture after CMV antigen stimulation. CDR3 protein: CASKVGVDNQPQHF. The DNA sequence is TGTGCCAGCAAGGTAGGGGTCGACAATCAGCCCCAGCATTTT.